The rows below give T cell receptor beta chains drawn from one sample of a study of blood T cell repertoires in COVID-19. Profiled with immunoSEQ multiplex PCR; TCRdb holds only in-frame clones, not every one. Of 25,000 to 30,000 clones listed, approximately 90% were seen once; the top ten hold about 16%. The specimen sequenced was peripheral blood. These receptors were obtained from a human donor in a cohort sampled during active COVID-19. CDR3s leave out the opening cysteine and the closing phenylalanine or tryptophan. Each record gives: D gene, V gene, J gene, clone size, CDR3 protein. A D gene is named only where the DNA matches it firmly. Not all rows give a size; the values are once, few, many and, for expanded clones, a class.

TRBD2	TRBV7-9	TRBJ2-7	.	ASSLAGGPYEQY
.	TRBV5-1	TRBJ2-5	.	ASTASTGETQY
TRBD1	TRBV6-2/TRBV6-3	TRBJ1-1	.	ASSYALTGGTEAF
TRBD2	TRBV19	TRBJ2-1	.	ASSTSGRVSYNEQF
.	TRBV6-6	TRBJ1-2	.	ASSYDQRDYGYT
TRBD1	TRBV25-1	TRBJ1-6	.	ASSEYRGDRVSPLH
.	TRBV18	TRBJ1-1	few	ASSQGGANTEAF
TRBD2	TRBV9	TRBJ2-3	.	ASSGSGRANLFTDTQY
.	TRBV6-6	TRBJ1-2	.	ASAPGLSGYT
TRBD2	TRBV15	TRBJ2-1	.	ATSRSGVPYNEQF
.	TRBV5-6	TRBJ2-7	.	ASSLRGFKTYEQY
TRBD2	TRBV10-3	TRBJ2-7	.	AIAGSGANYEQY
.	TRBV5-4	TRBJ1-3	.	ASSALGAAGNTIY
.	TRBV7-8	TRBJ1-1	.	ASSPRTVQNTEAF
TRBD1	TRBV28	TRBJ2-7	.	ASKADRAGGSYEQY
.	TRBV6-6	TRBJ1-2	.	ASSREGGGYYGYT
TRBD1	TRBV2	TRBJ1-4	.	ASSSDRGNEKLF
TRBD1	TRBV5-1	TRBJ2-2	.	ASSQSQGARGELF
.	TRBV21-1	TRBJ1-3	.	ASRTSDRETGNTIY
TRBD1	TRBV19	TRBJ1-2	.	ASRRADRGGPSYGYT
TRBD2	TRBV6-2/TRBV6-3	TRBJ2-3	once	ASSYSSRTAGGATDTQY
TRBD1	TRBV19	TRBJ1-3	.	ASSIQQGIGNTIY
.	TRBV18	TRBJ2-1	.	ASSPTGTPLSDEQF
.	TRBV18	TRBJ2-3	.	ASSPPEGRSSADTQY
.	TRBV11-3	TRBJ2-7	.	ASRLGGSYEQY
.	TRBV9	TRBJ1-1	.	ASSLQELNTEAF
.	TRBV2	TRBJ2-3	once	ASSEGGTDTQY
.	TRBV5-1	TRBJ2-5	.	ASSLASYQETQY
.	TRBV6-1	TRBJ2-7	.	ASSEGSGTIYEQY
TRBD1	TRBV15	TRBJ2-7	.	ATSRYPPGQGANEQY
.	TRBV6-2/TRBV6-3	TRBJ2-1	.	ASSPKTKDTVSYNEQF
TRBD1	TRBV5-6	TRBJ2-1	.	ASSLVGTGYNEQF
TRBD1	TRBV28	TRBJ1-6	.	ASSSPLGQRNSPLH
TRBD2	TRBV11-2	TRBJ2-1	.	ASSLERSGRIAF